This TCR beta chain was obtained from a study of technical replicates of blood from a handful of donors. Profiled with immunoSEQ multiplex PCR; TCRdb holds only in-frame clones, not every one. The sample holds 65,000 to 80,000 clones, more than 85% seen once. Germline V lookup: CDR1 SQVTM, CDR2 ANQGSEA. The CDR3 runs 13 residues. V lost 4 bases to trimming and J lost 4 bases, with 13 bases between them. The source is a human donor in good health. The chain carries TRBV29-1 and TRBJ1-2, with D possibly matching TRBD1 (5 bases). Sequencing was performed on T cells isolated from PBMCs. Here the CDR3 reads CSVASGVVYGYTF. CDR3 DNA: TGCAGCGTTGCTTCGGGGGTGGTCTATGGCTACACCTTC.